The 12 T cell receptor beta chains below all came from one sample that was sequenced in a study of T-cell memory formation after mild COVID-19. TCRdb re-derived calls from the 5' RACE reads in MiXCR, one entry per CDR3 protein. The sample lists a few hundred thousand distinct CDR3 sequences; more than 15% were seen once. The sample consisted of PBMCs or a T cell subset sorted from them (not recorded which). The source is a man aged 18 to 30 who had mild COVID-19 (a few samples of this study predate the infection). Cell type and time point are not known.

This clonotype came up a few times. The chain carries TRBV28 and TRBJ1-4; 8 bases align to TRBD1. Trimming at V came to 3 bases and at J to 8 bases, leaving 5 bases not matched to a gene. The CDR3 sequence is 14 residues long. Germline V CDR1 and CDR2: MDHEN, SYDVKM. In DNA form, the CDR3 reads TGTGCCAGCAGTTTCGGACAGGGTAACGAAAAACTGTTTTTT. Protein product: CASSFGQGNEKLFF. Full variable domain (rest looked up from reference TRBV28 and TRBJ1-4): DVKVTQSSRYLVKRTGEKVFLECVQDMDHENMFWYRQDPGLGLRLIYFSYDVKMKEKGDIPEGYSVSREKKERFSLILESASTNQTSMYLCASSFGQGNEKLFFGSGTQLSVL.

In its sample, this clonotype was seen a few times. The CDR3 bases are TGCGCCAGCAGCCGGGTCATCGACAGGGGCGAGACCCAGTACTTC. This translates into CASSRVIDRGETQYF. V is TRBV4-3 and J is TRBJ2-5; 8 bases map to TRBD1. The germline CDR1 and CDR2 sequences are LGHNA and YSLEER. The V segment lost 4 bases and the J segment 5 bases; nucleotides outside the gene matches: 9. This CDR3 region has 15 residues.

The gene calls are TRBV2 and TRBJ2-2, with D maybe TRBD2 (6 bases). The CDR3 spans 14 residues. Trimming cost V 7 bases and J 1 base, with 10 bases left between them. Germline V gene lookup returns CDR1 SNHLY and CDR2 FYNNEI. CDR3 protein: CASTGSGNTGELFF. DNA for the CDR3: TGTGCCAGCACGGGTAGCGGGAACACCGGGGAGCTGTTTTTT. Based on the CDR3 plus reference TRBV2 and TRBJ2-2, the full variable domain is EPEVTQTPSHQVTQMGQEVILRCVPISNHLYFYWYRQILGQKVEFLVSFYNNEISEKSEIFDDQFSVERPDGSNFTLKIRSTKLEDSAMYFCASTGSGNTGELFFGEGSRLTVL.

This chain connects TRBV4-2 to TRBJ2-2; D is possibly TRBD1 (6 bases). This CDR3 comprises 17 residues. V gave up 1 base and J gave up 4 bases, with 16 bases separating them. Per germline, CDR1 LGHNA and CDR2 YNFKEQ. The CDR3 sequence: CASSQARTGYTTGELFF. CDR3 sequence (DNA): TGTGCCAGCAGCCAAGCACGAACAGGGTATACCACCGGGGAGCTGTTTTTT.

This clonotype has a handful of counts. The gene calls are TRBV4-1 and TRBJ2-7; D possibly corresponds to TRBD2 (6 bases). The V gene's germline CDR1 is MGHRA and CDR2 YSYEKL. V lost 4 bases and J lost 1, with 11 bases in between. This CDR3 has 14 amino acids. CDR3 nucleotides: TGCGCCAGCAGCCTCCGGGACTTATCCTACGAGCAGTACTTC. Translated, it gives CASSLRDLSYEQYF.

The gene calls are TRBV20-1 and TRBJ2-6; D uncertain. Germline CDR1 DFQATT, CDR2 SNEGSKA (reference sequence). CDR3 size: 12 residues. The V end was cut by 5 bases, the J end by 7 bases, with 9 bases between. The CDR3 sequence: CSAPVDANVLTF. For the CDR3, the DNA is TGCAGTGCTCCGGTGGATGCCAACGTCCTGACTTTC.

This chain links TRBV5-4 with TRBJ1-2, with 9 bases matching TRBD1. This CDR3 is 15 amino acids long. Trimming removed 0 bases from V and 3 bases from J; junction bases left unmatched: 3. In germline, CDR1 is SGHNT, CDR2 YYREEE (reference sequence). For the CDR3, the DNA is TGTGCCAGCAGCTTGGCACAGGGGGCCTACTATGGCTACACCTTC. Translated: CASSLAQGAYYGYTF. Full variable domain (missing parts from reference TRBV5-4 and TRBJ1-2): ETGVTQSPTHLIKTRGQQVTLRCSSQSGHNTVSWYQQALGQGPQFIFQYYREEENGRGNFPPRFSGLQFPNYSSELNVNALELDDSALYLCASSLAQGAYYGYTFGSGTRLTVV.

This clonotype appeared a few times. The chain joins TRBV21-1 to TRBJ2-3; the table names TRBD2, a call not compared with the DNA. TRBV21-1 is a pseudogene. There are 16 residues in the CDR3. The CDR3 is CASSIGTSGDTDTQYF. CDR3 DNA sequence: TGTGCCAGCAGCATAGGGACTAGCGGAGACACAGATACGCAGTATTTT.

This sequence joins TRBV7-8 and TRBJ2-5, with 10 bases identical to TRBD1. The germline CDR1 and CDR2 sequences are SGHVS and FQNEAQ. The CDR3 covers 15 residues. V lost 5 bases and J lost 5; bases outside the gene matches: 8. The CDR3 here is CASSMGQGIGETQYF. The DNA for the CDR3 is TGTGCCAGCAGCATGGGACAGGGGATAGGGGAGACCCAGTACTTC.

This clonotype was counted between two and nine times. V usage is TRBV19 and J usage is TRBJ2-3; D may be TRBD1 or TRBD2 (6 bases each). Germline CDR1 reads LNHDA; CDR2 reads SQIVND (reference sequence). V was pared by 4 bases and J by 6 bases, with 17 bases between. This CDR3 region has 15 residues. CDR3 region: CASSNKGGSRDTQYF. The CDR3, as DNA: TGTGCCAGTAGTAACAAGGGGGGCTCCCGGGATACGCAGTATTTT.

This clonotype was recorded at least ten times. J is TRBJ2-3 and V is TRBV5-1; the D call may be TRBD1 or TRBD2 (5 bases each). This CDR3 contains 13 residues. Germline loops: CDR1 SGHRS, CDR2 YFSETQ. Deletions cut 3 bases from V and 3 bases from J, with 8 bases between. CDR3 sequence reads: CASSSEGTDTQYF. In nucleotides, the CDR3 is TGCGCCAGCAGCTCCGAGGGGACAGATACGCAGTATTTT.

There are many counts of this clonotype. V gene TRBV20-1 combines with J gene TRBJ2-4, with TRBD1 identical over 7 bases. The germline V gene has CDR1 DFQATT and CDR2 SNEGSKA (reference sequence). The CDR3 extends over 14 amino acids. V lost 5 bases to trimming and J lost 5 bases; unmatched junction nucleotides: 9. The CDR3 is CSARSGTVQNIQYF. The CDR3 DNA reads as TGCAGTGCTCGTTCCGGGACAGTACAAAACATTCAGTACTTC.